Below, 9 T cell receptor beta chains from the same sample are listed, as sequenced in a study of blood T cell repertoires in COVID-19. Libraries were prepared by immunoSEQ multiplex PCR; TCRdb keeps only in-frame clonotypes and omits some of them. The table has around 230,000 clones, approximately 82% seen once. The sequenced sample was PBMCs or T cells enriched from blood (not recorded which). These receptors were obtained from a man aged 40-49 years who had recovered from COVID-19.

The chain recombines TRBV5-6 with TRBJ1-4; D possibly corresponds to TRBD1 (5 bases). Per germline, CDR1 SGHDT and CDR2 YYEEEE. This CDR3 is 16 amino acids long. V lost 0 bases and J 5 bases, leaving 14 bases between the germline ends. CDR3 sequence: CASSLAWGGANEKLFF. The CDR3 DNA follows: TGTGCCAGCAGCTTGGCGTGGGGGGGAGCGAATGAAAAACTGTTTTTT.

This rearrangement joins TRBV24-1 to TRBJ1-4; 7 bases map to TRBD1. CDR3 size: 18 residues. Per the germline V gene, CDR1 is KGHDR and CDR2 is SFDVKD. Trimming cost V 4 bases and J 7 bases; bases outside gene matches: 17. The CDR3 DNA sequence: TGTGCCACCAGTGACTCCGGGGCCAGGGGGAAGTACGCTGAAAAACTGTTTTTT. Amino acid sequence: CATSDSGARGKYAEKLFF.

The genes are TRBV7-8 and TRBJ2-4; tentative D call: TRBD1 (7 bases). V lost 5 bases and J lost 3, with 14 bases in between. The CDR3 loop spans 15 amino acids. From germline, CDR1 is SGHVS and CDR2 FQNEAQ. The DNA of the CDR3 is TGTGCCAGCAGCCTCGGGCAGGGGGGCAAAAACATTCAGTACTTC. Translated: CASSLGQGGKNIQYF.

The table lists this clone with a count of one. The CDR3 is CSATDRGSGEKLFF. Written as DNA, the CDR3 is TGCAGTGCTACTGACAGGGGGTCGGGTGAAAAACTGTTTTTT. The chain uses TRBV20-1 and TRBJ1-4; 9 bases are shared with TRBD1. CDR1 and CDR2 from the germline V gene are DFQATT and SNEGSKA (reference sequence). J lost 7 bases, V lost 4 bases, and 7 bases had no gene match. This CDR3 contains 14 residues.

The chain employs TRBV25-1 and TRBJ1-1; 10 bases are shared with TRBD1. In germline, CDR1 is MGHDK, CDR2 SYGVNS. This CDR3 is built from 13 residues. V shed 8 bases, J shed 8 bases, and the junction held 8 bases outside the gene matches. The CDR3: CASSRGQGGEAFF. Written as DNA, the CDR3 is TGTGCCAGCTCCCGAGGACAGGGGGGCGAAGCTTTCTTT.

The chain employs TRBV27 and TRBJ2-7; 7 bases align to TRBD1. The ends lost 5 bases at V and 2 bases at J; junction bases unmatched: 6. Germline V gene data show CDR1 as MNHEY and CDR2 as SMNVEV (reference sequence). The CDR3 runs 14 residues. The CDR3 loop reads CASSLQDRTYEQYF. CDR3 nucleotides: TGTGCCAGCAGTCTTCAGGACAGGACCTACGAGCAGTACTTC.

With regard to this clone: Distinct nucleotide sequences in the sample also encode this CDR3. The chain links TRBV28 to TRBJ1-2; 9 bases match TRBD1. Germline CDR1 MDHEN, CDR2 SYDVKM. The V gene end was trimmed by 3 bases and the J gene end by 3 bases; junction bases not matched to a gene: 2. There are 14 residues in the CDR3. In DNA form, the CDR3 reads TGTGCCAGCAGTTTGACAGGGGGTTACTATGGCTACACCTTC. This encodes CASSLTGGYYGYTF.

The chain recombines TRBV3-1 (or the pseudogene TRBV3-2) with TRBJ1-1; TRBD1 matches 10 bases. Trimming at V came to 3 bases and at J to 1 base, leaving 2 bases not matched to a gene. Per germline, CDR1 LGHDT and CDR2 YNNKEL (reference sequence). This CDR3 spans 15 amino acids. This CDR3 reads CASSHRQGANTEAFF. CDR3 sequence (DNA): TGTGCCAGCAGCCATCGACAGGGGGCGAACACTGAAGCTTTCTTT.

The V and J genes are TRBV9 and TRBJ1-2; D gene ambiguous. V shed 0 bases and J shed 2 bases, with 8 bases lying between them. CDR1 is SGDLS and CDR2 is YYNGEE in the germline V gene. The length of the CDR3 is 14 residues. The chain's CDR3 is CASSVDAGNYGYTF. The CDR3 region has the DNA TGTGCCAGCAGCGTAGATGCGGGGAACTATGGCTACACCTTC.